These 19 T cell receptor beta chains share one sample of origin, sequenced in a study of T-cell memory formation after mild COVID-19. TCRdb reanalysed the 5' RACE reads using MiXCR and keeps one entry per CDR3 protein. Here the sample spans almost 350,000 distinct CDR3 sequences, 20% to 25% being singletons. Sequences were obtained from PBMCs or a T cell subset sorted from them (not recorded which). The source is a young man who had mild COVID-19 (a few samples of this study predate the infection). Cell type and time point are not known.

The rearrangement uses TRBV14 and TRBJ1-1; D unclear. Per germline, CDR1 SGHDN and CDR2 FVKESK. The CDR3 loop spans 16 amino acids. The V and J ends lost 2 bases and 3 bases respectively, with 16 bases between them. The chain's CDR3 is CASSQKASPGHTEAFF. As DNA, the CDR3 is TGTGCCAGCAGCCAAAAGGCCAGCCCAGGCCACACTGAAGCTTTCTTT.

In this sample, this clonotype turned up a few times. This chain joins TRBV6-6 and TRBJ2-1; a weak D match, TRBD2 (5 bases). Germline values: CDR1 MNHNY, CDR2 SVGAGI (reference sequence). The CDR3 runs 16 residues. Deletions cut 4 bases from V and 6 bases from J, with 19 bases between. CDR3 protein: CASSWFEGIPRNEQFF. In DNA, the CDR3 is TGTGCCAGCAGTTGGTTTGAGGGAATCCCTCGCAATGAGCAGTTCTTC.

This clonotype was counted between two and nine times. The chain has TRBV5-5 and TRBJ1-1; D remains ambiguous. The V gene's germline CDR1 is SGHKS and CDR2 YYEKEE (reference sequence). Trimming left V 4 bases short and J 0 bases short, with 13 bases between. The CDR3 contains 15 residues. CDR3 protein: CASSPVVVLNTEAFF. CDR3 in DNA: TGTGCCAGCAGCCCCGTGGTAGTCTTGAACACTGAAGCTTTCTTT.

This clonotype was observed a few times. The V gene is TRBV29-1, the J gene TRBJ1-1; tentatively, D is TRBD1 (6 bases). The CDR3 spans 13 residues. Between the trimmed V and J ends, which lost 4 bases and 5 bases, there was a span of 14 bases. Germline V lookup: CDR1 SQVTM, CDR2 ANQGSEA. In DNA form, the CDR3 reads TGCAGCGTTGGGGAGACAGGAGGGACTGAAGCTTTCTTT. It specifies CSVGETGGTEAFF.

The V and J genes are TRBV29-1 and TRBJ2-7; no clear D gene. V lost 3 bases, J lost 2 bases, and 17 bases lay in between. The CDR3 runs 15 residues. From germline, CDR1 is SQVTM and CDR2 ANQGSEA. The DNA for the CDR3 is TGCAGCGTTGATGGTTTGGGATCACGACCCTACGAGCAGTACTTC. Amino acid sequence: CSVDGLGSRPYEQYF.

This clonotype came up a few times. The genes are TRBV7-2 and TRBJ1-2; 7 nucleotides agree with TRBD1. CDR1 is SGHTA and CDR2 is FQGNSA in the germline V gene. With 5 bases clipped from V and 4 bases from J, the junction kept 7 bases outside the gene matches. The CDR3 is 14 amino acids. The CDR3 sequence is CASSNRDRGYGYTF. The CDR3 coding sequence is TGTGCCAGCAGCAACCGGGACAGAGGCTATGGCTACACCTTC.

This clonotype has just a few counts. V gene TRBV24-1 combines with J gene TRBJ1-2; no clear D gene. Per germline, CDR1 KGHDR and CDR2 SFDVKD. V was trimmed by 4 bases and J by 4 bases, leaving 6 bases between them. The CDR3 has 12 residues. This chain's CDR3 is CATSETRYGYTF. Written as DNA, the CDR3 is TGTGCCACCAGTGAGACTCGCTATGGCTACACCTTC.

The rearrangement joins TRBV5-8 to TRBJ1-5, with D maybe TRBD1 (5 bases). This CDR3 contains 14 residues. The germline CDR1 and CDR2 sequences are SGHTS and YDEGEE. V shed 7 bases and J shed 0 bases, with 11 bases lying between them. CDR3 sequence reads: CASAQGYSNQPQHF. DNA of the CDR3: TGTGCCAGCGCCCAGGGTTATAGCAATCAGCCCCAGCATTTT.

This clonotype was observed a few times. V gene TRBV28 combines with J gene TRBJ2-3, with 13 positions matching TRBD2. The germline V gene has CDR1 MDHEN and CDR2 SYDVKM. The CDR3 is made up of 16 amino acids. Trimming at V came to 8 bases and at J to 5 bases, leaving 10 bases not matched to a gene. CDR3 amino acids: CASQTSGGAAVDTQYF. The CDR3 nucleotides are TGTGCCAGCCAAACTAGCGGGGGGGCTGCGGTAGATACGCAGTATTTT.

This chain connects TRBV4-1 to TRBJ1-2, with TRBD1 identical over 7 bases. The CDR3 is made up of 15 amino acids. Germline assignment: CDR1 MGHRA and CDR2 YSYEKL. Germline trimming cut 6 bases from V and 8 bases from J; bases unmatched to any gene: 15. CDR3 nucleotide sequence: TGCGCCAGCAGGACCCCGGGACAGACGACCGAGGGCTACACCTTC. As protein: CASRTPGQTTEGYTF.

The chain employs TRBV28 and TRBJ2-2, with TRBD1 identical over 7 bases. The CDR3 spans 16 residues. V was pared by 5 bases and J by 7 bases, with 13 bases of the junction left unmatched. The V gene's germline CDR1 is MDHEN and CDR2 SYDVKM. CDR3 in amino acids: CASSLRLTGWSGELFF. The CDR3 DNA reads TGTGCCAGCAGTCTACGCCTGACAGGGTGGAGCGGGGAGCTGTTTTTT. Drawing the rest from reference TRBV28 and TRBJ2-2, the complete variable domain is DVKVTQSSRYLVKRTGEKVFLECVQDMDHENMFWYRQDPGLGLRLIYFSYDVKMKEKGDIPEGYSVSREKKERFSLILESASTNQTSMYLCASSLRLTGWSGELFFGEGSRLTVL.

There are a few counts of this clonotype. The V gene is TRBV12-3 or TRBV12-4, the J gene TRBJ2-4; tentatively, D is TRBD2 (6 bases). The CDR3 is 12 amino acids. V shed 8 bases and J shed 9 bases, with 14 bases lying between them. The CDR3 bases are TGTGCCAGCTGGGCGGAGGGAGGCATTCAGTACTTC. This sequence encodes CASWAEGGIQYF.

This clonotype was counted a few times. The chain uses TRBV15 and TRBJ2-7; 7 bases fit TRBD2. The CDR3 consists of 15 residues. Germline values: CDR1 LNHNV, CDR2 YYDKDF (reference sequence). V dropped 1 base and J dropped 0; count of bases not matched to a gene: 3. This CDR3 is CATSRAQRGSYEQYF. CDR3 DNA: TGTGCCACCAGCAGAGCCCAGCGGGGCTCCTACGAGCAGTACTTC. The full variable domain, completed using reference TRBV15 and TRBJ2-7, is DAMVIQNPRYQVTQFGKPVTLSCSQTLNHNVMYWYQQKSSQAPKLLFHYYDKDFNNEADTPDNFQSRRPNTSFCFLDIRSPGLGDTAMYLCATSRAQRGSYEQYFGPGTRLTVT.

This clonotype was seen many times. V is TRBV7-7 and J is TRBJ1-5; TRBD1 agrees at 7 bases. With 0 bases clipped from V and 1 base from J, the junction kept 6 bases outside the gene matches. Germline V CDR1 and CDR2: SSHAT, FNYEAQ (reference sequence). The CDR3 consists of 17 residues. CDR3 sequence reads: CASSLAREGASNQPQHF. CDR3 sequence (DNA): TGTGCCAGCAGCTTAGCGCGGGAGGGGGCGAGCAATCAGCCCCAGCATTTT.

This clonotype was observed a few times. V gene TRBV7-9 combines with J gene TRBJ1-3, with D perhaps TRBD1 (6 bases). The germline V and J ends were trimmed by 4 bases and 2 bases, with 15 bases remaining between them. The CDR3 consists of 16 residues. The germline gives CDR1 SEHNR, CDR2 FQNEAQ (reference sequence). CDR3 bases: TGTGCCAGCAGCTCACCCCGGGACAAGCCTGGAAACACCATATATTTT. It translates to CASSSPRDKPGNTIYF.

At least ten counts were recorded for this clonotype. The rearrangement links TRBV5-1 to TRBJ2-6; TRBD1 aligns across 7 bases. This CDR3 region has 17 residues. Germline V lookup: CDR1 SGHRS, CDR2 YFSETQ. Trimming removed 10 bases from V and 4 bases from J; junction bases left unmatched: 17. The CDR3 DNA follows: TGCGCCTCCCAGCCGCCATACAGGGGATCAGGGGCCAACGTCCTGACTTTC. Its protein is CASQPPYRGSGANVLTF.

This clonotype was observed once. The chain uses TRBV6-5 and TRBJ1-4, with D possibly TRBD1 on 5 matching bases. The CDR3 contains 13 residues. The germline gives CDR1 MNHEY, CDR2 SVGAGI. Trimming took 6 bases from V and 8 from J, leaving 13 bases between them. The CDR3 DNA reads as TGTGCCAGCAGAGACGGCGGGGGAGAAAAACTGTTTTTT. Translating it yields CASRDGGGEKLFF.

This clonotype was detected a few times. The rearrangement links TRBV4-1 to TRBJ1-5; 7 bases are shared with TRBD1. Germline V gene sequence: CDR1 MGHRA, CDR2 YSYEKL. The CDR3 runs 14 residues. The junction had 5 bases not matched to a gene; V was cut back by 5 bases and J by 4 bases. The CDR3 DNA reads TGCGCCAGCAGCTTCGTACAGGGGAATCAGCCCCAGCATTTT. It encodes CASSFVQGNQPQHF.

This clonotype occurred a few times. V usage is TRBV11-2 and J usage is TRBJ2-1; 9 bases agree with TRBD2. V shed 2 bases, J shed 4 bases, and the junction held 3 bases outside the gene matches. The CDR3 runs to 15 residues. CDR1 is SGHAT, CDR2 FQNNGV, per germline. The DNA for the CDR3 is TGTGCCAGCAGCTTACTAGCGGGAATTTACAATGAGCAGTTCTTC. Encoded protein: CASSLLAGIYNEQFF.